These 29 T cell receptor beta chains were all obtained from the same sample, sequenced in a study of response to subunit inactivated influenza vaccine. Each CDR3 protein gets one entry after TCRdb re-called the RT-PCR reads with MiXCR. The data contain 800,000 or so distinct CDR3 sequences, 21% of them singletons. This specimen consisted of PBMCs from blood, obtained approximately 5 days after vaccination. The receptors were gathered from a man between 45 and 60 years old who received an inactivated influenza vaccine.

This rearrangement joins TRBV6-1 to TRBJ2-5, with 7 bases aligning to TRBD2. The trim removed 6 bases at V and 0 bases at J, leaving 13 bases unmatched. Germline V gives CDR1 MNHNS, CDR2 SASEGT. The CDR3 is 17 residues long. Here the CDR3 DNA reads TGTGCCAGCAGCCCCAATCATTGGGGGGGAGACCAAGAGACCCAGTACTTC. Its protein is CASSPNHWGGDQETQYF.

The chain recombines TRBV5-1 with TRBJ2-2; the match to TRBD1 covers 8 bases. Trimming cost V 1 base and J 5 bases; bases outside gene matches: 4. Germline V gives CDR1 SGHRS, CDR2 YFSETQ. There are 15 residues in the CDR3. For the CDR3, the DNA is TGCGCCAGCAGCTTGTCGGGACAGGTGACCGGGGAGCTGTTTTTT. The encoded protein is CASSLSGQVTGELFF.

This clonotype has only a few counts. This chain uses TRBV20-1 with TRBJ1-5, with D possibly matching TRBD1 (5 bases). Germline CDR1 DFQATT, CDR2 SNEGSKA (reference sequence). The CDR3 is 13 amino acids. Trimming pared 3 bases from V and 5 bases from J, leaving 11 bases between. CDR3 sequence (DNA): TGCAGTGCTAGGGGAGACAGTGATCAGCCCCAGCATTTT. Encoded protein: CSARGDSDQPQHF.

This clonotype turned up a few times. The genes are TRBV12-3 or TRBV12-4 and TRBJ2-1, with a possible D match to TRBD2 (7 bases). V dropped 6 bases and J dropped 1 base, with 16 bases sitting between them. CDR3 length equals 16 residues. Here the CDR3 reads CASRQRGALSYNEQFF. CDR3 sequence (DNA): TGTGCCAGCAGACAACGGGGGGCCTTGTCCTACAATGAGCAGTTCTTC.

J is TRBJ1-1 and V is TRBV11-2; a possible D gene is TRBD1 (5 bases). The germline CDR1 and CDR2 sequences are SGHAT and FQNNGV. This CDR3 spans 14 amino acids. Trimming left V 3 bases short and J 5 bases short, with 13 bases between. The CDR3: CASSLLGVWTEAFF. CDR3 in DNA: TGTGCCAGCAGCTTGCTGGGGGTCTGGACTGAAGCTTTCTTT.

This clonotype has just a few counts. The J gene is TRBJ2-7, the V gene TRBV7-8; D might be TRBD1 (5 bases). CDR3 length: 11 residues. V lost 7 bases and J 7 bases, leaving 11 bases between the germline ends. Looked up from germline, CDR1 is SGHVS and CDR2 is FQNEAQ. As DNA, the CDR3 is TGTGCCAGCACAAGGGGTGGAGAGCAGTACTTC. Encoded protein: CASTRGGEQYF.

This clonotype was found a few times. V is TRBV6-1 and J is TRBJ2-7, with 7 bases lining up with TRBD1. From germline, CDR1 is MNHNS and CDR2 SASEGT. After removal of 9 bases from V and 2 bases from J, the junction contained 7 bases not matched to a gene. The CDR3 is made up of 13 amino acids. The CDR3 loop reads CASSQGVAYEQYF. The CDR3 region has the DNA TGTGCCAGTTCCCAGGGGGTTGCCTACGAGCAGTACTTC.

This clonotype was counted ten times or more. The chain combines TRBV12-3 or TRBV12-4 with TRBJ2-3; 7 bases agree with TRBD1. The CDR3 runs to 13 residues. V trimming: 6 bases; J trimming: 11 bases; junction bases outside the gene matches: 11. CDR3 residues: CASRTDRAGGQYF. The DNA of the CDR3 is TGTGCCAGCAGAACCGACAGGGCTGGAGGGCAGTATTTT.

The chain combines TRBV2 with TRBJ2-7; 7 bases line up with TRBD1. Trimming took 4 bases from V and 7 from J; bases not matched to a gene: 10. The length of the CDR3 is 14 residues. CDR1 is SNHLY and CDR2 is FYNNEI in the germline V gene. CDR3 sequence (DNA): TGTGCCAGCAGTGTTGGACAGGCCCTTTCGGAGCAGTACTTC. Its translation is CASSVGQALSEQYF.

This clonotype occurred once. This chain joins TRBV7-9 and TRBJ1-5; possible D gene TRBD1, 6 bases. V shed 1 base and J shed 2 bases, with 12 bases lying between them. This CDR3 spans 16 amino acids. Germline lookup yields CDR1 SEHNR and CDR2 FQNEAQ (reference sequence). CDR3 DNA sequence: TGTGCCAGCAGCTTAGGTCCGGCAGGGGGCAATCAGCCCCAGCATTTT. Translated: CASSLGPAGGNQPQHF.

The chain recombines TRBV9 with TRBJ2-1; D remains ambiguous. The CDR3 runs to 15 residues. Between the trimmed V and J ends, which lost 2 bases and 4 bases, there was a span of 13 bases. CDR1 and CDR2 from the germline V gene are SGDLS and YYNGEE. CDR3 protein: CASSVSTRRYNEQFF. The CDR3 nucleotides are TGTGCCAGCAGCGTGTCGACGCGGCGATACAATGAGCAGTTCTTC.

This chain's CDR3 is CASSHETVYEQYF. CDR3 nucleotides: TGTGCCAGCAGCCATGAGACAGTATACGAGCAGTACTTC. The chain links TRBV14 to TRBJ2-7; possibly TRBD1 for D (5 bases). The germline gives CDR1 SGHDN, CDR2 FVKESK. There are 13 residues in the CDR3. With 3 bases removed from V and 4 bases from J, the gap between germline ends came to 10 bases.

The sample holds a few counts of this clonotype. The genes are TRBV20-1 and TRBJ2-7; D not resolved. Germline lookup yields CDR1 DFQATT and CDR2 SNEGSKA (reference sequence). The CDR3 contains 13 residues. V lost 0 bases to trimming and J lost 6 bases, with 12 bases between them. The CDR3, as DNA: TGCAGTGCTAGAGATGGCTTAACCTCCGAGCAGTACTTC. Translating it yields CSARDGLTSEQYF.

The chain combines TRBV7-3 with TRBJ2-2; 10 bases align to TRBD2. This CDR3 is built from 19 residues. Germline values: CDR1 SGHTA, CDR2 FQGTGA. The trim removed 5 bases at V and 5 bases at J, leaving 17 bases unmatched. The CDR3 nucleotides are TGTGCCAGCAGCCCATATCCCGCTGGACTAGCGGCGGGAACCGGGGAGCTGTTTTTT. It yields the protein CASSPYPAGLAAGTGELFF.

This clonotype was counted a few times. The genes are TRBV15 and TRBJ2-7; 10 nucleotides match TRBD1. CDR1 and CDR2 from the germline V gene are LNHNV and YYDKDF (reference sequence). This CDR3 is 15 amino acids long. After removal of 0 bases from V and 3 bases from J, the junction contained 2 bases not matched to a gene. The CDR3 here is CATSRDRDRGYEQYF. In nucleotides, the CDR3 is TGTGCCACCAGCAGAGATCGGGACAGGGGCTACGAGCAGTACTTC.

The chain combines TRBV12-3 or TRBV12-4 with TRBJ1-5; D unresolved. Trimming left V 5 bases short and J 11 bases short, with 10 bases between. CDR3 length: 11 amino acids. The CDR3 nucleotides are TGTGCCAGCAGTCGCGGTCCCTCCCAGCATTTT. Its protein is CASSRGPSQHF.

In its sample, this clonotype was seen a few times. The V call is TRBV29-1, the J call TRBJ2-7, with no clear D. CDR3 length: 11 residues. V shed 2 bases and J shed 7 bases, with 9 bases lying between them. CDR1 is SQVTM and CDR2 is ANQGSEA in the germline V gene. Here the CDR3 reads CSVENSSEQYF. The DNA of the CDR3 is TGCAGCGTTGAAAATAGCTCTGAGCAGTACTTC.

This chain links TRBV11-2 with TRBJ2-7, with 10 bases that match TRBD2. From germline, CDR1 is SGHAT and CDR2 FQNNGV. V trimming: 3 bases; J trimming: 3 bases; junction bases outside the gene matches: 5. The CDR3 is 15 residues long. CDR3 bases: TGTGCCAGCAGCTTGGGTGGACTAGCGGACTACGAGCAGTACTTC. It translates to CASSLGGLADYEQYF.

This clonotype was seen a few times. This chain joins TRBV24-1 and TRBJ2-1; the D call may be TRBD1 or TRBD2 (5 bases each). The germline V gene encodes CDR1 KGHDR and CDR2 SFDVKD. The CDR3 loop spans 18 amino acids. The V and J ends lost 3 bases and 0 bases respectively, with 17 bases between them. The CDR3 loop is CATSDGTTLALSYNEQFF. Written as DNA, the CDR3 is TGTGCCACCAGTGATGGGACGACGCTAGCACTCTCCTACAATGAGCAGTTCTTC.

V usage is TRBV6-5 and J usage is TRBJ1-2; D gene uncertain. The CDR3 has 15 residues. Trimming took off 0 bases at V and 6 bases at J, with 14 bases between the two ends. Germline-derived CDR1 and CDR2 are MNHEY and SVGAGI. CDR3 region: CASSYSWARTNGYTF. CDR3 sequence (DNA): TGTGCCAGCAGTTACTCGTGGGCTAGAACTAATGGCTACACCTTC.

The J gene is TRBJ1-2, the V gene TRBV6-1, with D maybe TRBD1 (6 bases). In germline, CDR1 is MNHNS, CDR2 SASEGT. The V end was cut by 6 bases, the J end by 3 bases, with 14 bases between. CDR3 size: 14 residues. The CDR3 DNA follows: TGTGCCAGCAGAGAGTGGGGACACTACTATGGCTACACCTTC. Its protein product is CASREWGHYYGYTF.

The chain employs TRBV7-2 and TRBJ2-7, with TRBD2 as a possible D gene (6 bases). The V and J ends lost 0 bases and 6 bases respectively, with 15 bases between them. CDR3 length equals 15 residues. Looked up from germline, CDR1 is SGHTA and CDR2 is FQGNSA. The CDR3 sequence: CASSLAGGVVVEQYF. The CDR3 DNA reads TGTGCCAGCAGCTTAGCAGGAGGGGTCGTTGTCGAGCAGTACTTC.

Only a few counts were recorded for this clonotype. The chain employs TRBV3-1 and TRBJ1-5; D unresolved. The CDR3 is 12 residues long. V was pared by 1 base and J by 7 bases, with 5 bases between. Germline assignment: CDR1 LGHDT and CDR2 YNNKEL (reference sequence). The CDR3 loop reads CASSQVGQPQHF. DNA for the CDR3: TGTGCCAGCAGCCAAGTTGGACAGCCCCAGCATTTT.

This clonotype appeared many times. The chain employs TRBV10-3 and TRBJ2-3; maybe TRBD1 (8 bases). V lost 0 bases and J 0 bases, leaving 16 bases between the germline ends. Germline CDR1 and CDR2: ENHRY and SYGVKD. The CDR3 sequence is 18 residues long. The CDR3 protein is CAISESMGGTGSTDTQYF. The CDR3 nucleotides read TGTGCCATCAGTGAGTCGATGGGAGGGACAGGAAGCACAGATACGCAGTATTTT.

This clonotype was observed many times. The chain carries TRBV7-9 and TRBJ2-2, with a tentative D call TRBD1 (6 bases). Germline CDR1 is SEHNR and CDR2 is FQNEAQ (reference sequence). With 4 bases removed from V and 4 bases from J, the gap between germline ends came to 10 bases. The CDR3 consists of 14 residues. CDR3 bases: TGTGCCAGCAGCTCGGACAGACGCACCGGGGAGCTGTTTTTT. It translates to CASSSDRRTGELFF. The full variable domain, rest sourced from reference TRBV7-9 and TRBJ2-2, is DTGVSQNPRHKITKRGQNVTFRCDPISEHNRLYWYRQTLGQGPEFLTYFQNEAQLEKSRLLSDRFSAERPKGSFSTLEIQRTEQGDSAMYLCASSSDRRTGELFFGEGSRLTVL.

V and J are TRBV28 and TRBJ2-5, with TRBD2 identical over 7 bases. This CDR3 contains 15 residues. Germline-derived CDR1 and CDR2 are MDHEN and SYDVKM. J was trimmed by 2 bases and V by 2 bases; bases with no gene match: 5. The CDR3 DNA reads as TGTGCCAGCAGTTTAGAGACTAGCTTTCAAGAGACCCAGTACTTC. Its translation is CASSLETSFQETQYF. Filled out from reference TRBV28 and TRBJ2-5, the complete variable domain reads DVKVTQSSRYLVKRTGEKVFLECVQDMDHENMFWYRQDPGLGLRLIYFSYDVKMKEKGDIPEGYSVSREKKERFSLILESASTNQTSMYLCASSLETSFQETQYFGPGTRLLVL.

J is TRBJ2-2 and V is TRBV10-3; 7 bases match TRBD2. The V gene's germline CDR1 is ENHRY and CDR2 SYGVKD. Germline trimming cut 8 bases from V and 5 bases from J; bases unmatched to any gene: 8. There are 14 residues in the CDR3. The DNA of the CDR3 is TGTGCCATCCGGGCGGGAGATTGGACCGGGGAGCTGTTTTTT. Protein product: CAIRAGDWTGELFF.

This chain connects TRBV29-1 to TRBJ2-5; 9 bases are a match to TRBD1. With V trimmed by 7 bases and J by 2 bases, 8 bases remained unmatched. CDR3 length: 14 residues. Germline V gene data show CDR1 as SQVTM and CDR2 as ANQGSEA. CDR3 amino acids: CSGYRDREQETQYF. CDR3 in DNA: TGCAGCGGTTACCGGGACAGGGAACAAGAGACCCAGTACTTC.

V gene TRBV7-6 combines with J gene TRBJ2-5; a possible D gene is TRBD1 (6 bases). Per germline, CDR1 SGHVS and CDR2 FNYEAQ. V lost 6 bases to trimming and J lost 8 bases, with 13 bases between them. CDR3 length equals 12 residues. The CDR3 coding sequence is TGTGCCAGCAGGTCACCAGGGGCCACCCAGTACTTC. This translates into CASRSPGATQYF.